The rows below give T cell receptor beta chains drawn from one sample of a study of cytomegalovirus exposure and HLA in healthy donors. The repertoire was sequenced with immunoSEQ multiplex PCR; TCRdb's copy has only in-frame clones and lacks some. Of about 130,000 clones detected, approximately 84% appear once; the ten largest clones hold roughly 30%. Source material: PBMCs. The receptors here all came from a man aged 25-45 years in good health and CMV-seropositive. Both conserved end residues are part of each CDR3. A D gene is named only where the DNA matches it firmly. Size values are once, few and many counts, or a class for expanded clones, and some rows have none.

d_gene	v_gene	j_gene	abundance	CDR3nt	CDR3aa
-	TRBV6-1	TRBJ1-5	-	TGTGCCAGCAGGTTCGCGGGGGGGAGCAATCAGCCCCAGCATTTT	CASRFAGGSNQPQHF
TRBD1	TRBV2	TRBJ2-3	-	TGTGCCAGCAGTGGACAGGGGGGGCCAGATACGCAGTATTTT	CASSGQGGPDTQYF
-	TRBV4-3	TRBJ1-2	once	TGCGCCAGCAGCCAAGTGGGGGGGGATGGCTACACCTTC	CASSQVGGDGYTF
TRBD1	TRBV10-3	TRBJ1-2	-	TGTGCCATCAGGGCGGACAGGGGGGAAGGCTATGGCTACACCTTC	CAIRADRGEGYGYTF
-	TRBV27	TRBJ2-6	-	TGTGCCCTGAGGGACACCTTCTCTGGGGCCAACGTCCTGACTTTC	CALRDTFSGANVLTF
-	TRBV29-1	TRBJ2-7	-	TGCAGCGTCGGGAACTCCTACGAGCAGTACTTC	CSVGNSYEQYF
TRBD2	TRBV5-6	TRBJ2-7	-	TGTGCCAGCAGCTTCGGCGGGAGCACCTACGAGCAGTACTTC	CASSFGGSTYEQYF
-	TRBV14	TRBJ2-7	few	TGTGCCAGCAGAGGGAGGAGGGACTTGTACTTC	CASRGRRDLYF
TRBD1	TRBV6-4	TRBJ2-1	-	TGTGCCAGCAGTGACTCTTTGAGACAGGGACAGGGGGGATTCAATGAGCAGTTCTTC	CASSDSLRQGQGGFNEQFF
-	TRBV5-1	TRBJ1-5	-	TGCGCCAGCAGCTTCGACGGGAATCAGCCCCAGCATTTT	CASSFDGNQPQHF
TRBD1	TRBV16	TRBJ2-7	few	TGTGCCAGCAGCCAATCTTGGGACAGGTACCTCGAGCAGTACTTC	CASSQSWDRYLEQYF
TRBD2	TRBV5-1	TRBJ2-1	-	TGCGCCAGCAGCTTTAGCGGGGGGTACTACAATGAGCAGTTCTTC	CASSFSGGYYNEQFF
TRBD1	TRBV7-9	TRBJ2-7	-	TGTGCCAGCAGCTGGGGACAGGGGTCCCACGAGCAGTACTTC	CASSWGQGSHEQYF
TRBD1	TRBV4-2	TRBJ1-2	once	TGTGCCAGCAGCCAAGGGACAGGGGGGCCTAACTATGGCTACACCTTC	CASSQGTGGPNYGYTF
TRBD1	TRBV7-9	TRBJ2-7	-	TGTGCCAGCAGCTTAGCCTGGACAGGAGCGAACTACGAGCAGTACTTC	CASSLAWTGANYEQYF
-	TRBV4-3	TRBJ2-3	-	TGCGCCAGCAGCCAAGCTCCACAGGGAACAGATACGCAGTATTTT	CASSQAPQGTDTQYF
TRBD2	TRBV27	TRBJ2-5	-	TGTGCCAGCAGTTTATCGACTAGCGGGGGGGCCTCGATTGAGACCCAGTACTTC	CASSLSTSGGASIETQYF
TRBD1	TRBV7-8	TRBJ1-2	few	TGTGCCAGCAGCCCCGGGACAGGGGGTAACTATGGCTACACCTTC	CASSPGTGGNYGYTF
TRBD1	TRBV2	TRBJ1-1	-	TGTGCCAGCAGGGTGACAGGGGCTCAGAACACTGAAGCTTTCTTT	CASRVTGAQNTEAFF
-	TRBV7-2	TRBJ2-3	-	TGTGCCAGCAGCTTCCCAGGAGGTACGCAGTATTTT	CASSFPGGTQYF
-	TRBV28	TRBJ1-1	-	TGTGCCAGCAGTTCGCCCGGACTGTTAATGAACACTGAAGCTTTCTTT	CASSSPGLLMNTEAFF
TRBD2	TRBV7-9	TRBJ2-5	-	TGTGCCAGCAGCTTAGAGATAGGTCTAGCGGGCGAGAAAGAGACCCAGTACTTC	CASSLEIGLAGEKETQYF
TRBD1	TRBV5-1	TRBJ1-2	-	TGCGCCAGCAGCTCCGAACGGACAGGGGGCGGATTAGCTAACTATGGCTACACCTTC	CASSSERTGGGLANYGYTF
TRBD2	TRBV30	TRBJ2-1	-	TGTGCCTGGAGTGTAAGAGCGGGAGCCTACAATGAGCAGTTCTTC	CAWSVRAGAYNEQFF
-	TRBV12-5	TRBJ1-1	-	TGTGCTAGTGGGCGACAGAACACTGAAGCTTTCTTT	CASGRQNTEAFF
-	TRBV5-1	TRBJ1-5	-	TGCGCCAGCAGCTTGGGACAGGCTAGCAATCAGCCCCAGCATTTT	CASSLGQASNQPQHF
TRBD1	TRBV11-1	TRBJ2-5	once	TGTGCCAGCAGCCAAACGACAGGGGGAGAGACCCAGTACTTC	CASSQTTGGETQYF
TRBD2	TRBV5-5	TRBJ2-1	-	TGTGCCAGCAGCCCATCTCCGGGACTAGAGGATGAGCAGTTCTTC	CASSPSPGLEDEQFF
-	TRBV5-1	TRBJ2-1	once	TGCGCCAGCAGCAAGGACTATATCAATGAGCAGTTCTTC	CASSKDYINEQFF
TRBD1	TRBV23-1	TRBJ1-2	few	TGCGCCAGCGGCTTACGGGAAGCAGGGGGCGCGCCCTATGGCTACACCTTC	CASGLREAGGAPYGYTF
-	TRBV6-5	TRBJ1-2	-	TGTGCCAGCGGGAAGGGGCCTAACTATGGCTACACCTTC	CASGKGPNYGYTF